A single sample gave rise to the 32 T cell receptor beta chains below, sequenced in a study of blood T cell repertoires in COVID-19. Only in-frame clones appear in the TCRdb table, and some are missing; sequencing was by immunoSEQ multiplex PCR. Of about 220,000 clones listed, about 86% are singletons. Specimen: peripheral blood. The receptors shown here come from a woman in her 50s with COVID-19, enrolled during active disease.

V usage is TRBV5-4 and J usage is TRBJ1-2, with D unclear. The germline gives CDR1 SGHNT, CDR2 YYREEE (reference sequence). V shed 4 bases and J shed 4 bases, with 11 bases lying between them. The CDR3 is made up of 13 amino acids. The CDR3 sequence is CASSRDTLYGYTF. The CDR3, as DNA: TGTGCCAGCAGCCGAGACACGCTCTATGGCTACACCTTC.

The chain uses TRBV30 and TRBJ2-2; the match to TRBD2 covers 8 bases. Germline CDR1 is GTSNPN and CDR2 is SVGIG (reference sequence). This CDR3 is 19 amino acids long. V shed 0 bases, J shed 3 bases, and the junction held 15 bases outside the gene matches. DNA of the CDR3: TGTGCCTGGAGTGTTTTCAGTTCGAATAGCGGGGCTTACACCGGGGAGCTGTTTTTT. Its translation is CAWSVFSSNSGAYTGELFF.

V and J are TRBV6-5 and TRBJ2-5, with 8 bases aligning to TRBD2. Trimming at V came to 3 bases and at J to 9 bases, leaving 9 bases not matched to a gene. Germline V lookup: CDR1 MNHEY, CDR2 SVGAGI. The CDR3 length is 14 residues. The CDR3 region has the DNA TGTGCCAGCAGTTATAAGCGGGGGATCCAAGCCCAGTACTTC. This translates into CASSYKRGIQAQYF.

In DNA, the CDR3 is TGTGCCAGCAGTTCCAACACAGGGTACGAGCAGTACTTC. This codes for CASSSNTGYEQYF. J is TRBJ2-7 and V is TRBV6-5; a possible D gene is TRBD1 (6 bases). Trimming cost V 4 bases and J 4 bases, with 11 bases left between them. This CDR3 has 13 amino acids. CDR1 and CDR2 (germline): MNHEY, SVGAGI.

This clone was detected only a few times. The chain combines TRBV6-5 with TRBJ2-3, with 7 bases lining up with TRBD1. Germline V CDR1 and CDR2: MNHEY, SVGAGI. J was trimmed by 1 base and V by 10 bases; bases with no gene match: 2. The CDR3 runs to 12 residues. The CDR3 protein is CATGQGTDTQYF. The CDR3 DNA reads TGTGCCACAGGACAGGGCACAGATACGCAGTATTTT.

The chain uses TRBV6-1 and TRBJ1-2; D not resolved. The V end was cut by 3 bases, the J end by 5 bases, with 7 bases between. This CDR3 region has 12 residues. Germline V lookup: CDR1 MNHNS, CDR2 SASEGT. DNA of the CDR3: TGTGCCAGCAGTGAGGAGGGATATGGCTACACCTTC. Translating it yields CASSEEGYGYTF.

The chain combines TRBV27 with TRBJ2-3, with TRBD2 matching 9 bases. CDR3 size: 15 residues. V shed 2 bases, J shed 1 base, and the junction held 1 base outside the gene matches. From germline, CDR1 is MNHEY and CDR2 SMNVEV (reference sequence). The CDR3 here is CASSLLAGRTDTQYF. CDR3 nucleotides: TGTGCCAGCAGTTTACTAGCGGGGCGCACAGATACGCAGTATTTT.

The chain couples TRBV7-9 to TRBJ2-7; a possible D gene is TRBD2 (6 bases). This CDR3 has 16 amino acids. V was cut by 0 bases and J by 1 base, with 13 bases left in between. Germline V gene lookup returns CDR1 SEHNR and CDR2 FQNEAQ (reference sequence). As DNA, the CDR3 is TGTGCCAGCAGCTTAGCCCCGGGGGTAGGATCCTACGAGCAGTACTTC. It encodes CASSLAPGVGSYEQYF.

The chain uses TRBV5-1 and TRBJ1-2, with D maybe TRBD1 (6 bases). The germline gives CDR1 SGHRS, CDR2 YFSETQ. The V gene lost 0 bases and the J gene lost 4 bases, with 13 bases spanning the gap. The CDR3 covers 15 residues. CDR3 nucleotides: TGCGCCAGCAGCTTGGACCAGGGGCCTATCTATGGCTACACCTTC. It yields the protein CASSLDQGPIYGYTF.

The chain combines TRBV7-9 with TRBJ1-6; D not resolved. This CDR3 comprises 12 residues. V was clipped by 3 bases and J by 9 bases, with 6 bases between them. Germline V gene data show CDR1 as SEHNR and CDR2 as FQNEAQ (reference sequence). The CDR3, as DNA: TGTGCCAGCAGCTTCTCGGGTTCACCCCTCCACTTT. Translation: CASSFSGSPLHF. The variable domain in full, completed from reference TRBV7-9 and TRBJ1-6, reads DTGVSQNPRHKITKRGQNVTFRCDPISEHNRLYWYRQTLGQGPEFLTYFQNEAQLEKSRLLSDRFSAERPKGSFSTLEIQRTEQGDSAMYLCASSFSGSPLHFGNGTRLTVT.

Only one count was recorded for this clone. The V call is TRBV5-4, the J call TRBJ2-7; 7 nucleotides align to TRBD2. Germline assignment: CDR1 SGHNT and CDR2 YYREEE (reference sequence). The CDR3 runs to 16 residues. J was trimmed by 0 bases and V by 2 bases; bases with no gene match: 8. CDR3 DNA sequence: TGTGCCAGCAGCTTACCGAGCGGGGTAAGCTCCTACGAGCAGTACGTC. It translates to CASSLPSGVSSYEQYV.

This clone has more than one count but fewer than ten. V usage is TRBV5-1 and J usage is TRBJ2-1, with D possibly being TRBD2 (6 bases). This CDR3 has 15 amino acids. Trimming shortened V by 0 bases and J by 0 bases, and 7 bases separated the two germline ends. Germline V CDR1 and CDR2: SGHRS, YFSETQ. The chain's CDR3 is CASSLDGSSYNEQFF. The DNA for the CDR3 is TGCGCCAGCAGCTTGGACGGGAGCTCCTACAATGAGCAGTTCTTC.

This clone was recorded only once. The rearrangement uses TRBV25-1 and TRBJ1-2; D is perhaps TRBD1 (5 bases). The V gene's germline CDR1 is MGHDK and CDR2 SYGVNS. The germline V and J ends were trimmed by 0 bases and 2 bases, with 10 bases remaining between them. The CDR3 loop spans 15 amino acids. The CDR3 spells CASSEYGTGNYGYTF. The CDR3 nucleotides are TGTGCCAGCAGTGAATATGGAACAGGCAACTATGGCTACACCTTC.

The rearrangement joins TRBV3-1 (or the pseudogene TRBV3-2) to TRBJ2-3; 9 nucleotides agree with TRBD2. V shed 0 bases and J 3 bases; nucleotides not matched to a gene: 7. Germline loops: CDR1 LGHDT, CDR2 YNNKEL (reference sequence). The CDR3 covers 17 residues. The CDR3 protein is CASSQDLAGVGTDTQYF. The CDR3 nucleotides are TGTGCCAGCAGCCAAGACTTAGCGGGGGTTGGAACAGATACGCAGTATTTT.

In its sample, this clone was seen many times. The chain couples TRBV2 to TRBJ1-1, with 9 bases that match TRBD1. CDR1 and CDR2 (germline): SNHLY, FYNNEI. The CDR3 totals 12 residues. J lost 11 bases, V lost 4 bases, and 5 bases had no gene match. The CDR3 reads CASSGTGGVAFF. The CDR3 nucleotides read TGTGCCAGCAGTGGCACAGGGGGCGTCGCTTTCTTT.

This sequence joins TRBV7-2 and TRBJ2-2; D perhaps matches TRBD2 (7 bases). CDR3 length equals 14 residues. The germline V gene has CDR1 SGHTA and CDR2 FQGNSA. Trimming cost V 3 bases and J 7 bases, with 12 bases left between them. CDR3 loop: CASSFSGGSGELFF. For the CDR3, the DNA is TGTGCCAGCAGCTTCTCGGGGGGCAGCGGGGAGCTGTTTTTT.

The chain has TRBV9 and TRBJ2-3, with 12 bases aligning to TRBD2. The CDR3 runs 15 residues. V lost 0 bases and J lost 6; bases outside the gene matches: 2. The germline CDR1 and CDR2 sequences are SGDLS and YYNGEE. This CDR3 is CASSVGTSGVDTQYF. In DNA form, the CDR3 reads TGTGCCAGCAGCGTAGGGACTAGCGGGGTGGATACGCAGTATTTT.

The V gene is TRBV27, the J gene TRBJ2-7; 8 bases line up with TRBD1. CDR3 size: 15 residues. CDR1 is MNHEY, CDR2 SMNVEV, per germline (reference sequence). Germline trimming cut 6 bases from V and 1 base from J; bases unmatched to any gene: 8. The DNA of the CDR3 is TGTGCCAGCAGCCGACAGGGGTTAGGATCCTACGAGCAGTACGTC. Residues: CASSRQGLGSYEQYV.

V usage is TRBV6-5 and J usage is TRBJ1-1; no reliable D call. Germline V gives CDR1 MNHEY, CDR2 SVGAGI. With 10 bases removed from V and 2 bases from J, the gap between germline ends came to 14 bases. There are 13 residues in the CDR3. The CDR3 DNA follows: TGTGCCACGACTCCCCGGGAAAACACTGAAGCTTTCTTT. Translation: CATTPRENTEAFF.

The rearrangement links TRBV18 to TRBJ1-4; maybe TRBD1 (5 bases). Trimming took 2 bases from V and 8 from J, leaving 15 bases between them. The CDR3 is 15 amino acids. Germline V gene sequence: CDR1 KGHSH, CDR2 LQKENI. CDR3 DNA sequence: TGTGCCAGCTCACCAGTCGAGGCAGGGTACGAAAAACTGTTTTTT. This sequence encodes CASSPVEAGYEKLFF.

V is TRBV5-1 and J is TRBJ1-3, with 9 bases fitting TRBD1. Germline CDR1 and CDR2: SGHRS and YFSETQ. With 3 bases clipped from V and 2 bases from J, the junction kept 3 bases outside the gene matches. CDR3 length equals 15 residues. The CDR3 loop reads CASSSGTGTGNTIYF. For the CDR3, the DNA is TGCGCCAGCAGCTCTGGGACAGGGACTGGAAACACCATATATTTT.

This clone was observed a single time. This chain connects TRBV5-1 to TRBJ2-7, with 7 positions matching TRBD1. The germline CDR1 and CDR2 sequences are SGHRS and YFSETQ. The CDR3 extends over 13 amino acids. J gave up 3 bases and V 5 bases, and 5 bases lay outside the gene matches. The CDR3 DNA follows: TGCGCCAGCAGGACAGGGCTGGACTACGAGCAGTACTTC. This sequence encodes CASRTGLDYEQYF.

The gene calls are TRBV5-1 and TRBJ2-1; 11 nucleotides match TRBD1. The CDR3 is 17 residues long. Per germline, CDR1 SGHRS and CDR2 YFSETQ. V shed 4 bases, J shed 5 bases, and the junction held 11 bases outside the gene matches. CDR3 in amino acids: CASSPGQGGLGHNEQFF. CDR3 in DNA: TGCGCCAGCAGCCCGGGACAGGGGGGCTTGGGACACAATGAGCAGTTCTTC.

The chain employs TRBV19 and TRBJ1-3; TRBD1 is a possible D gene (6 bases). The CDR3 consists of 14 residues. Trimming removed 5 bases from V and 4 bases from J, with 12 bases in between. Germline values: CDR1 LNHDA, CDR2 SQIVND (reference sequence). CDR3 region: CASSPTGLGNTIYF. Written as DNA, the CDR3 is TGTGCCAGTAGTCCTACAGGGCTCGGAAACACCATATATTTT. The full variable domain, its missing parts supplied by reference TRBV19 and TRBJ1-3, is DGGITQSPKYLFRKEGQNVTLSCEQNLNHDAMYWYRQDPGQGLRLIYYSQIVNDFQKGDIAEGYSVSREKKESFPLTVTSAQKNPTAFYLCASSPTGLGNTIYFGEGSWLTVV.

Note on this clone: Distinct nucleotide sequences in the sample also encode this CDR3. The J gene is TRBJ1-2, the V gene TRBV6-5; 8 nucleotides line up with TRBD1. This CDR3 comprises 13 residues. CDR1 is MNHEY and CDR2 is SVGAGI in the germline V gene. Trimming took 6 bases from V and 3 from J; bases not matched to a gene: 3. In nucleotides, the CDR3 is TGTGCCAGCAGCCTGACAGGGGACTATGGCTACACCTTC. Translation gives CASSLTGDYGYTF.

The V gene is TRBV7-8, the J gene TRBJ1-1; 7 bases match TRBD1. V lost 5 bases to trimming and J lost 9 bases; unmatched junction nucleotides: 9. CDR1 is SGHVS, CDR2 FQNEAQ, per germline. This CDR3 comprises 13 residues. The CDR3 spells CASSLRQGAQAFF. The CDR3 nucleotides are TGTGCCAGCAGCCTCAGACAGGGCGCACAAGCTTTCTTT. The full variable domain, with the rest looked up from reference TRBV7-8 and TRBJ1-1, is GAGVSQSPRYKVAKRGQDVALRCDPISGHVSLFWYQQALGQGPEFLTYFQNEAQLDKSGLPSDRFFAERPEGSVSTLKIQRTQQEDSAVYLCASSLRQGAQAFFGQGTRLTVV.

This chain's CDR3 is CSAIVNTEAFF. The CDR3 DNA follows: TGCAGTGCTATAGTGAACACTGAAGCTTTCTTT. The rearrangement joins TRBV20-1 to TRBJ1-1, with unresolved D. CDR1 is DFQATT, CDR2 SNEGSKA, per germline (reference sequence). V lost 4 bases and J lost 0, with 3 bases in between. The CDR3 sequence is 11 residues long.

The chain is built from TRBV12-3 or TRBV12-4 and TRBJ1-2; D unclear. The V and J ends lost 3 bases and 4 bases respectively, with 6 bases between them. The CDR3 contains 12 residues. CDR3 nucleotides: TGTGCCAGCAGTTTGAGTAGCTATGGCTACACCTTC. This codes for CASSLSSYGYTF.

Points on this clone: The same CDR3 is also encoded by other DNA sequences in this sample. This chain links TRBV10-3 with TRBJ2-3; 7 bases match TRBD1. In germline, CDR1 is ENHRY, CDR2 SYGVKD. The junction had 0 bases not matched to a gene; V was cut back by 0 bases and J by 3 bases. The CDR3 covers 14 residues. The CDR3 reads CAISESTGTDTQYF. The CDR3 bases are TGTGCCATCAGTGAGTCGACAGGGACAGATACGCAGTATTTT.

This chain uses TRBV5-6 with TRBJ2-3; TRBD2 agrees at 8 bases. CDR1 and CDR2 from the germline V gene are SGHDT and YYEEEE. V shed 1 base and J 2 bases; nucleotides not matched to a gene: 6. This CDR3 comprises 16 residues. The CDR3 is CASSLTAGGTTDTQYF. The CDR3 nucleotides are TGTGCCAGCAGCTTGACGGCGGGGGGAACCACAGATACGCAGTATTTT.

The V gene is TRBV10-1, the J gene TRBJ1-6; perhaps TRBD1 as D (6 bases). This CDR3 region has 13 residues. Trimming removed 3 bases from V and 8 bases from J, with 8 bases in between. The germline gives CDR1 WNHNN, CDR2 SYGVQD (reference sequence). The CDR3 bases are TGCGCCAGCAGTGAACAGGGTGATTCACCCCTCCACTTT. Protein: CASSEQGDSPLHF.

V and J are TRBV9 and TRBJ2-3; perhaps TRBD2 as D (6 bases). Germline V gives CDR1 SGDLS, CDR2 YYNGEE. V lost 4 bases and J 1 base, leaving 13 bases between the germline ends. This CDR3 region has 15 residues. CDR3: CASSFGDSRTDTQYF. The CDR3 region has the DNA TGTGCCAGCAGCTTCGGGGACTCCCGCACAGATACGCAGTATTTT.